The TCR beta chain under discussion was sequenced for a study of cytomegalovirus exposure and HLA in healthy donors. The germline gives CDR1 MGHRA, CDR2 YSYEKL. The CDR3 has 16 residues. V lost 1 base, J lost 2 bases, and 15 bases lay in between. Overall study results and limits: A later analysis found that most CMV-associated TCR beta chains appeared HLA-restricted. According to an earlier analysis, most TCR beta V segments yielded productive rearrangements about 87% or about 30% of the time. Some TCR beta chains (164 of them) were listed as cytomegalovirus-associated.

PCR primers comprised 60 Vbeta and 13 Jbeta primers. TCRdb's table, derived via immunoSEQ multiplex PCR, lists solely in-frame clones and lacks some. The sample includes over 65,000 clones, 65% to 70% seen only once; the top ten take around 7%. About this clone itself: No antigen is known for it.

The J gene is TRBJ2-7, the V gene TRBV4-1; D is possibly TRBD2 (5 bases). The sample consisted of PBMCs. The TCR comes from a woman in her forties or fifties in good health and CMV-seropositive. CDR3 loop: CASSQGTRTPAYEQYF. The CDR3 DNA reads as TGCGCCAGCAGCCAAGGTACTAGGACCCCAGCCTACGAGCAGTACTTC.